The 27 T cell receptor beta chains below come from one sample, sequenced in a study of cytomegalovirus exposure and HLA in healthy donors. Researchers ran the PCR with 60 Vbeta and 13 Jbeta primers. Libraries were prepared by immunoSEQ multiplex PCR; TCRdb keeps only in-frame clonotypes and omits some of them. The sample totals 75,000 to 95,000 clones. The source material was PBMCs. These receptor sequences come from a man aged 25-45 years in good health and CMV-seronegative.

V is TRBV9 and J is TRBJ2-1; TRBD2 agrees at 15 bases. CDR1 is SGDLS and CDR2 is YYNGEE in the germline V gene. The CDR3 runs to 17 residues. Germline trimming cut 0 bases from V and 7 bases from J; bases unmatched to any gene: 5. The CDR3 loop is CASSVAGTSGGSNEQFF. Here the CDR3 DNA reads TGTGCCAGCAGCGTAGCAGGGACTAGCGGGGGGTCGAATGAGCAGTTCTTC. Full variable domain (outside the CDR3, taken from reference TRBV9 and TRBJ2-1): DSGVTQTPKHLITATGQRVTLRCSPRSGDLSVYWYQQSLDQGLQFLIQYYNGEERAKGNILERFSAQQFPDLHSELNLSSLELGDSALYFCASSVAGTSGGSNEQFFGPGTRLTVL.

This sequence joins TRBV19 and TRBJ1-5; perhaps TRBD1 as D (6 bases). The V gene's germline CDR1 is LNHDA and CDR2 SQIVND (reference sequence). Trimming removed 6 bases at V and 0 bases at J, with 12 bases between. CDR3 length: 15 amino acids. The CDR3 bases are TGTGCCAGTAGAACAGGGCCCTTTAGCAATCAGCCCCAGCATTTT. Protein product: CASRTGPFSNQPQHF.

V is TRBV9 and J is TRBJ2-1; D ambiguous. The germline V gene encodes CDR1 SGDLS and CDR2 YYNGEE. The CDR3 totals 16 residues. V was cut by 0 bases and J by 0 bases, with 10 bases left in between. The DNA of the CDR3 is TGTGCCAGCAGCGTAGACGGGTTAAGCTCCTACAATGAGCAGTTCTTC. This codes for CASSVDGLSSYNEQFF. Using reference TRBV9 and TRBJ2-1 for the parts outside the CDR3, the full variable domain is DSGVTQTPKHLITATGQRVTLRCSPRSGDLSVYWYQQSLDQGLQFLIQYYNGEERAKGNILERFSAQQFPDLHSELNLSSLELGDSALYFCASSVDGLSSYNEQFFGPGTRLTVL.

V is TRBV4-1 and J is TRBJ2-2; 9 nucleotides match TRBD1. Trimming took 1 base from V and 7 from J; bases not matched to a gene: 10. The germline V gene encodes CDR1 MGHRA and CDR2 YSYEKL. This CDR3 contains 17 residues. CDR3 DNA: TGCGCCAGCAGCCAAGTAAGAGGGACAGGGAGTAACGGGGAGCTGTTTTTT. This codes for CASSQVRGTGSNGELFF.

The chain joins TRBV9 to TRBJ1-4; the D gene is possibly TRBD1 (6 bases). Looked up from germline, CDR1 is SGDLS and CDR2 is YYNGEE. The CDR3 length is 16 residues. V dropped 2 bases and J dropped 3 bases, with 14 bases sitting between them. The CDR3: CASSVYRAKANEKLFF. The CDR3 nucleotides read TGTGCCAGCAGCGTGTACAGGGCTAAAGCTAATGAAAAACTGTTTTTT.

The chain couples TRBV5-1 to TRBJ1-5; TRBD1 matches 7 bases. The V gene's germline CDR1 is SGHRS and CDR2 YFSETQ. Trimming cost V 3 bases and J 8 bases; bases outside gene matches: 14. CDR3 length: 16 residues. The CDR3 coding sequence is TGCGCCAGCAGCTCGGGAGACAGGGCAGGGAGTGAGCCCCAGCATTTT. It translates to CASSSGDRAGSEPQHF.

CDR3 loop: CASSRGTVLEQYF. The DNA of the CDR3 is TGCGCCAGCAGCAGGGGGACAGTCCTCGAGCAGTACTTC. The rearrangement joins TRBV5-1 to TRBJ2-7; 7 nucleotides agree with TRBD1. The V gene's germline CDR1 is SGHRS and CDR2 YFSETQ. The CDR3 has 13 residues. V dropped 4 bases and J dropped 6; count of bases not matched to a gene: 7.

The chain recombines TRBV15 with TRBJ2-7; 8 nucleotides match TRBD2. J was trimmed by 6 bases and V by 1 base; bases with no gene match: 5. The V gene's germline CDR1 is LNHNV and CDR2 YYDKDF (reference sequence). There are 14 residues in the CDR3. This CDR3 is CATSRVAGGSEQYF. The CDR3 nucleotides read TGTGCCACCAGCAGAGTGGCGGGGGGATCCGAGCAGTACTTC.

CDR3 DNA: TGCAGCGCCCCCTCTGCGTTGGGAGATGGCTACACCTTC. It is translated as CSAPSALGDGYTF. The chain couples TRBV29-1 to TRBJ1-2; D is unclear. This CDR3 contains 13 residues. Trimming shortened V by 7 bases and J by 6 bases, and 18 bases separated the two germline ends. Germline assignment: CDR1 SQVTM and CDR2 ANQGSEA.

This CDR3 reads CASSLVGGPVYEQYF. The CDR3, as DNA: TGTGCCAGCAGCTTAGTGGGGGGGCCAGTCTACGAGCAGTACTTC. The V gene is TRBV11-2, the J gene TRBJ2-7, with a possible D match to TRBD2 (7 bases). The CDR3 length is 15 residues. Looked up from germline, CDR1 is SGHAT and CDR2 is FQNNGV. With 1 base removed from V and 3 bases from J, the gap between germline ends came to 13 bases.

The V call is TRBV7-3, the J call TRBJ2-1; the match to TRBD1 covers 8 bases. Per germline, CDR1 SGHTA and CDR2 FQGTGA. The trim removed 4 bases at V and 12 bases at J, leaving 8 bases unmatched. This CDR3 comprises 13 residues. The CDR3 is CASSSSRTGPQFF. The CDR3 region has the DNA TGTGCCAGCAGCTCCTCTAGGACAGGGCCGCAGTTCTTC.

V gene TRBV19 combines with J gene TRBJ2-5; tentatively, D is TRBD2 (6 bases). This CDR3 has 12 residues. Trimming removed 3 bases at V and 4 bases at J, with 6 bases between. Germline CDR1 and CDR2: LNHDA and SQIVND (reference sequence). The CDR3 region is CASSMGGETQYF. The CDR3 DNA reads as TGTGCCAGTAGTATGGGGGGAGAGACCCAGTACTTC.

V and J are TRBV19 and TRBJ2-1; tentatively, D is TRBD2 (5 bases). Germline CDR1 LNHDA, CDR2 SQIVND (reference sequence). This CDR3 comprises 14 residues. V was shortened by 7 bases and J by 1 base, with 11 bases between the two germline ends. The CDR3 loop reads CASTGLESYNEQFF. The CDR3 DNA is TGTGCCAGTACCGGACTGGAATCCTACAATGAGCAGTTCTTC.

The chain is built from TRBV25-1 and TRBJ2-1; 15 bases align to TRBD2. Trimming took 4 bases from V and 5 from J; bases not matched to a gene: 6. The CDR3 has 17 amino acids. From germline, CDR1 is MGHDK and CDR2 SYGVNS. The CDR3 reads CASSGGTSGRTHNEQFF. In DNA, the CDR3 is TGTGCCAGCAGTGGCGGGACTAGCGGGAGGACCCACAATGAGCAGTTCTTC.

The chain has TRBV9 and TRBJ2-1, with 8 bases identical to TRBD2. CDR3 length: 15 amino acids. V lost 3 bases and J lost 3; bases outside the gene matches: 5. Germline CDR1 is SGDLS and CDR2 is YYNGEE. CDR3 DNA: TGTGCCAGCAGCGGGGAGCGGGAGTACTACAATGAGCAGTTCTTC. Translating it yields CASSGEREYYNEQFF. The variable domain in full, completed from reference TRBV9 and TRBJ2-1, reads DSGVTQTPKHLITATGQRVTLRCSPRSGDLSVYWYQQSLDQGLQFLIQYYNGEERAKGNILERFSAQQFPDLHSELNLSSLELGDSALYFCASSGEREYYNEQFFGPGTRLTVL.

This chain connects TRBV18 to TRBJ1-5; 11 bases agree with TRBD1. The germline V gene encodes CDR1 KGHSH and CDR2 LQKENI. V shed 1 base and J 5 bases; nucleotides not matched to a gene: 1. The CDR3 runs 15 residues. CDR3 in DNA: TGTGCCAGCTCACCACTGGGACAGGGGGATCAGCCCCAGCATTTT. Its protein is CASSPLGQGDQPQHF.

This chain connects TRBV25-1 to TRBJ2-2, with 7 bases that match TRBD1. The V gene's germline CDR1 is MGHDK and CDR2 SYGVNS. The CDR3 spans 15 residues. V trimming: 9 bases; J trimming: 0 bases; junction bases outside the gene matches: 7. The CDR3 DNA reads TGTGCCAGACAGAGGGACAGATCGAACACCGGGGAGCTGTTTTTT. This encodes CARQRDRSNTGELFF.

The chain recombines TRBV5-1 with TRBJ2-3; 7 nucleotides match TRBD2. Germline CDR1 is SGHRS and CDR2 is YFSETQ. The CDR3 spans 16 residues. Trimming cost V 3 bases and J 2 bases; bases outside gene matches: 9. The CDR3: CASSSGEGLLTDTQYF. The CDR3 DNA sequence: TGCGCCAGCAGCTCTGGGGAGGGCCTGCTCACAGATACGCAGTATTTT.

This chain links TRBV7-9 with TRBJ2-1; 9 bases match TRBD1. V shed 5 bases and J 8 bases; nucleotides not matched to a gene: 10. The CDR3 covers 15 residues. CDR1 and CDR2 from the germline V gene are SEHNR and FQNEAQ (reference sequence). CDR3 in amino acids: CASSPRTGVSDEQFF. Here the CDR3 DNA reads TGTGCCAGCAGCCCTAGGACAGGGGTAAGCGATGAGCAGTTCTTC.

The chain combines TRBV7-9 with TRBJ2-2; 10 bases line up with TRBD1. The germline V gene encodes CDR1 SEHNR and CDR2 FQNEAQ (reference sequence). V gave up 5 bases and J gave up 3 bases; unmatched junction bases: 6. This CDR3 contains 16 residues. CDR3 sequence: CASSQDRGRDTGELFF. The CDR3 DNA reads TGTGCCAGCAGCCAAGACAGGGGGCGCGACACCGGGGAGCTGTTTTTT.

The chain uses TRBV5-6 and TRBJ2-7; 7 positions match TRBD1. The V gene end was trimmed by 5 bases and the J gene end by 6 bases; junction bases not matched to a gene: 8. Germline V gives CDR1 SGHDT, CDR2 YYEEEE. This CDR3 contains 13 residues. In DNA, the CDR3 is TGTGCCAGCAGTTTGCCCCAGGGGGTCGAGCAGTACTTC. It is translated as CASSLPQGVEQYF.

The chain carries TRBV11-3 and TRBJ1-1, with a tentative D call TRBD1 (5 bases). V dropped 2 bases and J dropped 1 base, with 5 bases sitting between them. This CDR3 region has 13 residues. Germline values: CDR1 SGHNT, CDR2 YENEEA. The CDR3 protein is CASSLQGNTEAFF. The CDR3 bases are TGTGCCAGCAGCTTACAGGGGAACACTGAAGCTTTCTTT.

The V and J genes are TRBV6-1 and TRBJ2-7; 7 nucleotides line up with TRBD1. Germline V gives CDR1 MNHNS, CDR2 SASEGT. Germline trimming cut 5 bases from V and 7 bases from J; bases unmatched to any gene: 8. This CDR3 region has 13 residues. CDR3 sequence reads: CASSQDRHREQYF. The CDR3 coding sequence is TGTGCCAGCAGTCAGGACAGGCACCGGGAGCAGTACTTC.

The chain has TRBV6-1 and TRBJ2-7; weak D call: TRBD2 (5 bases). This CDR3 has 16 amino acids. The germline CDR1 and CDR2 sequences are MNHNS and SASEGT. Deletions cut 0 bases from V and 6 bases from J, with 18 bases between. CDR3 protein: CASSEATSRAEGEQYF. The CDR3 bases are TGTGCCAGCAGTGAAGCAACATCGAGGGCCGAGGGCGAGCAGTACTTC.

This chain links TRBV6-6 with TRBJ2-7, with TRBD1 as a possible D gene (5 bases). V was trimmed by 0 bases and J by 7 bases, leaving 7 bases between them. Germline CDR1 and CDR2: MNHNY and SVGAGI (reference sequence). The CDR3 consists of 12 residues. The CDR3 DNA follows: TGTGCCAGCAGTTACTCGAAGGGGGAGCAGTACTTC. This translates into CASSYSKGEQYF.

CDR3 sequence reads: CASSRYRDGTQYF. In DNA, the CDR3 is TGTGCCAGCAGCAGATACAGGGACGGGACCCAGTACTTC. This chain joins TRBV7-2 and TRBJ2-5, with a possible D match to TRBD1 (6 bases). V was pared by 5 bases and J by 7 bases, with 14 bases between. Germline V gives CDR1 SGHTA, CDR2 FQGNSA. There are 13 residues in the CDR3.

The V and J genes are TRBV6-1 and TRBJ2-2; maybe TRBD1 (6 bases). With 5 bases removed from V and 5 bases from J, the gap between germline ends came to 15 bases. The CDR3 spans 15 residues. The V gene's germline CDR1 is MNHNS and CDR2 SASEGT. CDR3 protein: CASSSGAGETGELFF. The DNA for the CDR3 is TGTGCCAGCAGTTCCGGGGCAGGGGAGACCGGGGAGCTGTTTTTT.